This TCR beta chain was obtained from a study of cytomegalovirus exposure and HLA in healthy donors. Looking at the study overall: In an earlier analysis, 95 million to 130 million unique TCR beta sequences were found from some 180 million T cells.

Study-wide points: Later analysis identified a missense DCLRE1C variant that was linked to TCR beta V- and J-gene trimming.

As to this clone: Its antigen is unidentified. The junction departs from germline at one end; a sequencing error may be responsible.

Primers included in the PCR were 60 Vbeta and 13 Jbeta primers. In the study's own analysis: A follow-up analysis tallied 86 million or so unique TCR beta chains, approximately 11 million shared. Sequencing used immunoSEQ multiplex PCR; TCRdb keeps in-frame clones, though not all of them. The V and J calls and clone size are taken from that table; D and trimming were inferred from the DNA. The sample yields about 230,000 clones, approximately 81% seen once. Sequencing used PBMCs. The receptor was derived from a human donor in good health.

CDR3 loop: CASSLTGNPSYEQYF. The CDR3 DNA sequence: TGTGCCAGCAGCCTAACCGGGAATCCCTCCTACGAGCAGTACTTC. The chain couples TRBV7-3 to TRBJ2-7; D perhaps matches TRBD2 (5 bases). The germline V gene encodes CDR1 SGHTA and CDR2 FQGTGA. The CDR3 is 15 amino acids.